The source of this TCR beta chain is a study of T cell responses to AZD1222 COVID-19 vaccine. Study results and caveats: With dominance at 160-218 and 743-854, vaccine-associated CD4 TCRs spanned spike. Baseline seropositives among AZD1222 recipients totaled only five or six. Donor demographics were predominantly white British with a female majority; clonal diversity may be underestimated.

Data came from immunoSEQ multiplex PCR; TCRdb stores just in-frame clones and leaves some out. The data show some 120,000 clones, 70% to 90% seen once. Notes on this clone: Its target is unknown.

Trimming at V came to 1 base and at J to 2 bases, leaving 10 bases not matched to a gene. CDR1 is KGHDR and CDR2 is SFDVKD in the germline V gene. CDR3 length: 19 residues. The chain joins TRBV24-1 to TRBJ2-1, with 10 bases aligning to TRBD2. Sequencing was performed on peripheral blood, taken on day 0 of MenACWY control vaccination. This clonotype was sampled from an adult in good health. The CDR3 reads CATSDLVPSGGFTYNEQFF. The CDR3 nucleotides are TGTGCCACCAGTGATTTAGTTCCTAGCGGGGGCTTCACCTACAATGAGCAGTTCTTC.